The source of this TCR beta chain is a study of metastatic and nonmetastatic thyroid tumors. Study-level background: Patients with malignant and benign thyroid disease provided blood and tumor or nodule tissue, whose repertoires were compared. Findings and limits, study-wide: The study reportedly found significantly higher TCR beta diversity in malignant thyroid tumors than benign nodules, in blood and tumor.

In its sample, this clone was seen many times. Its antigen is not identified. Per the germline V gene, CDR1 is SGHKS and CDR2 is YYEKEE (reference sequence). V was clipped by 4 bases and J by 4 bases; unmatched bases: 12. CDR3 length equals 16 residues. Authors' data handling: The distant-metastasis classifier for papillary thyroid cancer was built from CDR3 differences across clinicopathological groups. TCRdb redid the clone calls on the PCR reads using MiXCR. The V and J calls and clone size come from TCRdb's table, not from the authors' own analysis. The profile shows more than 12,000 clones, about 21% of them singletons. No treatment had been given to any patient before thyroid surgery.

The source material was blood. J is TRBJ2-5 and V is TRBV5-5, with 8 bases aligning to TRBD1. The receptor comes from a female donor with papillary thyroid cancer or a benign thyroid nodule (not recorded which). Some clones in this sample may be carry-over from other donors' samples. CDR3 sequence: CASSHRGQANRETQYF. In DNA form, the CDR3 reads TGTGCCAGCAGCCACCGGGGACAGGCAAACCGAGAGACCCAGTACTTC.